Below, 6 T cell receptor beta chains from the same sample are listed, as sequenced in a study of regulatory T cells in long-lasting Graves disease. As to time point: persistent/refractory GD, antithyroid drugs over 5 years with positive TRAb. RNA extracted from PBMCs served as the sequencing template. Construction of TCR beta libraries relied on iRepertoire HTBI primers and on Arm-PCR targeting CDR3 regions. TCRdb used MiXCR to reprocess the multiplex PCR reads, holding one entry per CDR3 protein. The sample has 650,000 to 850,000 distinct CDR3 sequences, approximately 31% seen once; the top ten hold around 42%. Sequencing was performed on peripheral blood mononuclear cells (PBMCs), taken when the disease was refractory, from a patient treated with antithyroid drugs. These receptor sequences come from a female donor with Graves disease.

The genes are TRBV11-2 and TRBJ2-7, with 9 bases aligning to TRBD2. Germline lookup yields CDR1 SGHAT and CDR2 FQNNGV. There are 15 residues in the CDR3. V lost 5 bases and J lost 3; bases outside the gene matches: 8. CDR3 loop: CASSLSGGRVYEQYF. The CDR3 DNA sequence: TGTGCCAGCAGCCTCTCCGGCGGGAGGGTCTACGAGCAGTACTTC.

This clonotype was recorded only once. V gene TRBV20-1 combines with J gene TRBJ1-6; TRBD1 might be the D (6 bases). With 6 bases removed from V and 1 base from J, the gap between germline ends came to 19 bases. CDR1 DFQATT and CDR2 SNEGSKA come from the germline V gene (reference sequence). The CDR3 runs to 17 residues. This CDR3 is CSASSTGFGSYNSPLHF. The CDR3 DNA follows: TGCAGTGCATCCTCCACAGGGTTCGGGTCCTATAATTCACCCCTCCACTTT.

The chain joins TRBV7-9 to TRBJ2-5; maybe TRBD1 (6 bases). The CDR3 contains 15 residues. The V end lost 4 bases, the J end lost 1 base, and 13 bases lay between the germline ends. In germline, CDR1 is SEHNR, CDR2 FQNEAQ (reference sequence). CDR3 DNA sequence: TGTGCCAGCAGCTCACACCGGGACACCCAAGAGACCCAGTACTTC. It encodes CASSSHRDTQETQYF.

This clonotype was counted a few times. At one of its ends the junction is not consistent with the germline gene, which may arise from a read error. This chain links TRBV28 with TRBJ1-1; D not resolved. This CDR3 region has 14 residues. Germline CDR1 reads MDHEN; CDR2 reads SYDVKM. The CDR3: CASSLNSPYTETFF. The CDR3 coding sequence is TGTGCCAGCAGTTTGAATTCGCCATACACTGAAACTTTCTTT.

There are a few counts of this clonotype. The chain links TRBV11-2 to TRBJ1-3; 7 nucleotides line up with TRBD1. Germline values: CDR1 SGHAT, CDR2 FQNNGV. The CDR3 length is 16 residues. V gave up 1 base and J gave up 0 bases; unmatched junction bases: 3. In nucleotides, the CDR3 is TGTGCCAGCAGCTTAGTACAGGGGCCCTCTGGAAACACCATATATTTT. Encoded protein: CASSLVQGPSGNTIYF.

This sequence joins TRBV29-1 and TRBJ1-2; TRBD1 might be the D (6 bases). The CDR3 sequence is 14 residues long. Germline CDR1 reads SQVTM; CDR2 reads ANQGSEA. The V and J ends lost 3 bases and 4 bases respectively, with 15 bases between them. The CDR3, as DNA: TGCAGCGTTGATGGTCCGGGGGCCAGCTATGGCTACACCTTC. Its translation: CSVDGPGASYGYTF.